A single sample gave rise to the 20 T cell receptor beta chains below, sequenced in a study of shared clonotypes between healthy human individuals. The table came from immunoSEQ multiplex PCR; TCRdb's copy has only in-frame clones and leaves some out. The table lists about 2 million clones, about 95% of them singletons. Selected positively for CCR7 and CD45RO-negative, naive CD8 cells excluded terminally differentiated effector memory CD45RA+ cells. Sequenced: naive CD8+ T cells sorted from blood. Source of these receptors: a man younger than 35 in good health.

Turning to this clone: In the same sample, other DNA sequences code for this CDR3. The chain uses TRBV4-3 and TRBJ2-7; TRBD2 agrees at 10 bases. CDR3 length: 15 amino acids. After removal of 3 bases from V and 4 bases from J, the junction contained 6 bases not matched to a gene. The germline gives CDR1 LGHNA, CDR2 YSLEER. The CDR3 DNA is TGCGCCAGCAGCCAGGGGACTAGCGCATCATACGAGCAGTACTTC. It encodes CASSQGTSASYEQYF.

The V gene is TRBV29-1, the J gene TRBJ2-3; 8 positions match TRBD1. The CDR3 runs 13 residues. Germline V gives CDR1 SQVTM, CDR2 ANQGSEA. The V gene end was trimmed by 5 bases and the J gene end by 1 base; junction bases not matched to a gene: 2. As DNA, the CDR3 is TGCAGCGTTCAACAGGGGGGCACAGATACGCAGTATTTT. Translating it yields CSVQQGGTDTQYF.

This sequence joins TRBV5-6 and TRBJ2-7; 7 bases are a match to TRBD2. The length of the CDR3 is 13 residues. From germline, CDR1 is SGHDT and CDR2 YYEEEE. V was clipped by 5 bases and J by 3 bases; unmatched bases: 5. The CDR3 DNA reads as TGTGCCAGCAGTGGGGGGGTTATCTACGAGCAGTACTTC. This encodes CASSGGVIYEQYF.

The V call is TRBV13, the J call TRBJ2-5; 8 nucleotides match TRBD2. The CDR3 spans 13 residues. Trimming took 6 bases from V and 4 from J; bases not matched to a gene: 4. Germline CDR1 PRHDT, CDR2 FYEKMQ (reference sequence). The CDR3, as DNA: TGTGCCAGCAGGATGCTAGCGGGAGAGACCCAGTACTTC. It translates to CASRMLAGETQYF. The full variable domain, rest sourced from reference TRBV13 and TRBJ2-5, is AAGVIQSPRHLIKEKRETATLKCYPIPRHDTVYWYQQGPGQDPQFLISFYEKMQSDKGSIPDRFSAQQFSDYHSELNMSSLELGDSALYFCASRMLAGETQYFGPGTRLLVL.

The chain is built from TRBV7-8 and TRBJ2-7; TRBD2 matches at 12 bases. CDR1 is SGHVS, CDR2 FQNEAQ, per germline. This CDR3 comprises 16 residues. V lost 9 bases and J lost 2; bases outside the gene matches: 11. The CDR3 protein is CASGDWTSGAPYEQYF. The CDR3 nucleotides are TGTGCCAGTGGGGACTGGACTAGCGGGGCCCCCTACGAGCAGTACTTC.

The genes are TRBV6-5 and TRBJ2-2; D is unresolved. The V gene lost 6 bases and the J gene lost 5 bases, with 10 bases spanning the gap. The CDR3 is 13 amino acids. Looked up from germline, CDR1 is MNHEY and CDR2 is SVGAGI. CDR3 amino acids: CASRMKGTGELFF. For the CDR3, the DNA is TGTGCCAGCAGAATGAAGGGAACCGGGGAGCTGTTTTTT.

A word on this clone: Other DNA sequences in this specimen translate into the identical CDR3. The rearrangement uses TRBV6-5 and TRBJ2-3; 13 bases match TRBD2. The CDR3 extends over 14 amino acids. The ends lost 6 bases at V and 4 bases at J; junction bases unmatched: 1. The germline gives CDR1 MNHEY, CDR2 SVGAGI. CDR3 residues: CASRLAGGPDTQYF. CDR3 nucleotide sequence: TGTGCCAGCAGACTAGCGGGGGGGCCAGATACGCAGTATTTT.

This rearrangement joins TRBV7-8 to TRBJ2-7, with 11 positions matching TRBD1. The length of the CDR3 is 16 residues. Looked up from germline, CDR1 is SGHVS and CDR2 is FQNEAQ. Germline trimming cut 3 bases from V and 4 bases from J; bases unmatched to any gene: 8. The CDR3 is CASSLNPGQGEYEQYF. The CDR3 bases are TGTGCCAGCAGCTTGAACCCGGGACAGGGGGAATACGAGCAGTACTTC.

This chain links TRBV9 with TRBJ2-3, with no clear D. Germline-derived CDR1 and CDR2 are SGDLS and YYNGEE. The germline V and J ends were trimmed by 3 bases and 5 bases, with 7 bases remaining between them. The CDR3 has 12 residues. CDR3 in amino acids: CASSGQQDTQYF. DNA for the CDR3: TGTGCCAGCAGCGGGCAGCAAGATACGCAGTATTTT.

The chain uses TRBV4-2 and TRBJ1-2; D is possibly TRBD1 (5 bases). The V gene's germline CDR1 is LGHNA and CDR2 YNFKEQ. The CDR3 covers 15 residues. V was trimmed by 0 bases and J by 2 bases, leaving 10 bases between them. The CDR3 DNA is TGTGCCAGCAGCCAAGATATGGACATCAACTATGGCTACACCTTC. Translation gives CASSQDMDINYGYTF.

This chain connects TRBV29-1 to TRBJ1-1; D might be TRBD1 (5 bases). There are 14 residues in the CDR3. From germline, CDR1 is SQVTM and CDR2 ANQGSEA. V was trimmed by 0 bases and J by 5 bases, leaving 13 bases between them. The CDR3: CSVEDWGLRTEAFF. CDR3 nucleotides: TGCAGCGTTGAAGACTGGGGGTTGAGGACTGAAGCTTTCTTT.

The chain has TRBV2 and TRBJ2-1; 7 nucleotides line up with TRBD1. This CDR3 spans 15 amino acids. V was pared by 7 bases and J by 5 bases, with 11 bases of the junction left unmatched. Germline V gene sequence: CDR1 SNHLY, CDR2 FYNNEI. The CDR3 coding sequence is TGTGCCAGCATTTCAAGACAGGGAATGAACAATGAGCAGTTCTTC. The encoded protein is CASISRQGMNNEQFF.

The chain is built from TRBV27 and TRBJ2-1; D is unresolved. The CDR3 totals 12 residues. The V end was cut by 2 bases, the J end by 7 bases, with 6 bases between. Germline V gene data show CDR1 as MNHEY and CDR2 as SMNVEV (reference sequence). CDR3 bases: TGTGCCAGCAGTTTAGGTCCAAATGAGCAGTTCTTC. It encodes CASSLGPNEQFF.

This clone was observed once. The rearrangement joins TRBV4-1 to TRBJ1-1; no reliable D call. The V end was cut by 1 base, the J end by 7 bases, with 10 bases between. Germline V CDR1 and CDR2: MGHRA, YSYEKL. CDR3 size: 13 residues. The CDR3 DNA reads TGCGCCAGCAGCCAAGCTCCAAAATATGAAGCTTTCTTT. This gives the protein CASSQAPKYEAFF.

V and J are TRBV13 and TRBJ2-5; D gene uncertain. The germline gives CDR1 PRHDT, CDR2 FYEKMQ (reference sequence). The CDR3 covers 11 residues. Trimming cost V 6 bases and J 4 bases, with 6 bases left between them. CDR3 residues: CASRFRETQYF. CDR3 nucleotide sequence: TGTGCCAGCAGGTTCAGAGAGACCCAGTACTTC.

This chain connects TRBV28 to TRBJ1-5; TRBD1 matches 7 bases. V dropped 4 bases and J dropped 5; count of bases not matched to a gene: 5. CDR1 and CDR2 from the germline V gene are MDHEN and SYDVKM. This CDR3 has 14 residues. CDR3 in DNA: TGTGCCAGCAGTTACAGGGGAGGTTATCAGCCCCAGCATTTT. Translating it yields CASSYRGGYQPQHF.

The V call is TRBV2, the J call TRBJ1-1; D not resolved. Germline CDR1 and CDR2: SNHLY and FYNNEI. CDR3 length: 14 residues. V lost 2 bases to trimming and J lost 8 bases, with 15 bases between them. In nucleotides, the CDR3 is TGTGCCAGCAGTGAATATGCCACCCAAACCGAAGCTTTCTTT. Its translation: CASSEYATQTEAFF.

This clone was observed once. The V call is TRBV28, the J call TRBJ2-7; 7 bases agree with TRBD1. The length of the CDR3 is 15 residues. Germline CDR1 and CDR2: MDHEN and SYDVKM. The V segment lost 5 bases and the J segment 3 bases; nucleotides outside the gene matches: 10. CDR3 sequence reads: CASSPRQGLGYEQYF. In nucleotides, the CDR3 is TGTGCCAGCAGTCCACGACAGGGTTTGGGCTACGAGCAGTACTTC.

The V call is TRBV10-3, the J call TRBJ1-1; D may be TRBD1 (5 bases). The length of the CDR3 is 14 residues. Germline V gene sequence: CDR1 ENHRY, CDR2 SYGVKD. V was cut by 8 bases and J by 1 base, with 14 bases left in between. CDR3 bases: TGTGCCATCGACGACCCAGGGCCGAACACTGAAGCTTTCTTT. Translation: CAIDDPGPNTEAFF.

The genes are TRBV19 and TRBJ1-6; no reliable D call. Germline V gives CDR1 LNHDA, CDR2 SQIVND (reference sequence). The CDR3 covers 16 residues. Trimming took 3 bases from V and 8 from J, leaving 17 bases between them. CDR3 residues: CASSIFLSVGDSPLHF. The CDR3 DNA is TGTGCCAGTAGTATTTTTCTGTCTGTTGGGGATTCACCCCTCCACTTT.